This T cell receptor beta chain was recovered during a study of T cells expressing NK-cell markers. Germline V CDR1 and CDR2: KGHDR, SFDVKD. This CDR3 is built from 16 residues. TCRdb reanalyzed the 5' RACE reads and collapses them to one entry per CDR3 protein, without DNA. This repertoire includes about 460,000 distinct CDR3 sequences. The chain joins TRBV24-1 to TRBJ1-5; the TRBD1 assignment by TCRdb is unverifiable without DNA. This receptor was identified in a woman aged 50 to 60 in good health. Sequencing input: blood T cells: a sorted CD56 or NKG2C T cell subset, CD4+ or CD8+ T cells, or bulk PBMC T cells (not recorded which). CDR3 residues: CATSDQRQGGNQPQHF.